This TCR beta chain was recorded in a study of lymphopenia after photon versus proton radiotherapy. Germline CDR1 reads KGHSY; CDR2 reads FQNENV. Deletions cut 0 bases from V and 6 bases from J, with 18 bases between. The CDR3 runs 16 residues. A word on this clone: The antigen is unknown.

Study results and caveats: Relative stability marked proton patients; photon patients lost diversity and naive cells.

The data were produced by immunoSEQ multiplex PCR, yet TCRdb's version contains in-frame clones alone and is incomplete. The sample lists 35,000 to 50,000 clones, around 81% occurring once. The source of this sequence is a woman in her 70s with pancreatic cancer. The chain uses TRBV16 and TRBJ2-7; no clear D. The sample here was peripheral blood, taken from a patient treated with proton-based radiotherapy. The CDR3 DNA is TGTGCCAGCAGCCAATCCCGCGGTTTCCAGGCAACCGAGCAGTACTTC. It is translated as CASSQSRGFQATEQYF.